What follows are 8 T cell receptor beta chains derived from one specimen sequenced in a study of blood T cell repertoires in COVID-19. Sequenced by immunoSEQ multiplex PCR; TCRdb stores in-frame clones only, minus some. The table lists around 300,000 clones, 85% to 90% of them singletons. The sequenced sample consisted of PBMCs or T cells enriched from blood (not recorded which). All receptors come from a young woman who had recovered from COVID-19.

The chain carries TRBV28 and TRBJ2-2; D uncertain. This CDR3 is built from 14 residues. Trimming stripped 1 base from V and 5 bases from J, with 8 bases between. The germline V gene has CDR1 MDHEN and CDR2 SYDVKM. CDR3 bases: TGTGCCAGCAGTTTATTTGCAGGAACCGGGGAGCTGTTTTTT. Its protein is CASSLFAGTGELFF. Full variable domain (outside the CDR3, taken from reference TRBV28 and TRBJ2-2): DVKVTQSSRYLVKRTGEKVFLECVQDMDHENMFWYRQDPGLGLRLIYFSYDVKMKEKGDIPEGYSVSREKKERFSLILESASTNQTSMYLCASSLFAGTGELFFGEGSRLTVL.

J is TRBJ1-4 and V is TRBV2; TRBD1 matches 7 bases. Per the germline V gene, CDR1 is SNHLY and CDR2 is FYNNEI. Germline trimming cut 5 bases from V and 10 bases from J; bases unmatched to any gene: 13. The CDR3 loop spans 15 amino acids. As DNA, the CDR3 is TGTGCCAGCAGTAGGTCGACAGGGTCGTGGGGAAAACTGTTTTTT. As protein: CASSRSTGSWGKLFF. Combining the CDR3 with reference TRBV2 and TRBJ1-4 gives the whole variable domain EPEVTQTPSHQVTQMGQEVILRCVPISNHLYFYWYRQILGQKVEFLVSFYNNEISEKSEIFDDQFSVERPDGSNFTLKIRSTKLEDSAMYFCASSRSTGSWGKLFFGSGTQLSVL.

This chain links TRBV6-5 with TRBJ2-1, with D possibly matching TRBD1 (5 bases). Deletions cut 7 bases from V and 6 bases from J, with 13 bases between. CDR1 MNHEY and CDR2 SVGAGI come from the germline V gene. The CDR3 extends over 13 amino acids. CDR3 protein: CASNRQNFNEQFF. The CDR3 nucleotides read TGTGCCAGCAATAGACAGAACTTCAATGAGCAGTTCTTC.

The chain joins TRBV19 to TRBJ1-1; D is possibly TRBD1 (5 bases). Germline V gene lookup returns CDR1 LNHDA and CDR2 SQIVND (reference sequence). The V end lost 3 bases, the J end lost 5 bases, and 22 bases lay between the germline ends. CDR3 length: 17 amino acids. Written as DNA, the CDR3 is TGTGCCAGTAGTATCCCGGCGGGGGAGAGGGCAAAAACTGAAGCTTTCTTT. Protein: CASSIPAGERAKTEAFF.

There are a few counts of this clone. The chain joins TRBV28 to TRBJ2-7; 11 bases agree with TRBD2. There are 16 residues in the CDR3. Germline loops: CDR1 MDHEN, CDR2 SYDVKM. The ends lost 6 bases at V and 2 bases at J; junction bases unmatched: 9. The CDR3 here is CASSPLAGGDPYEQYF. The DNA for the CDR3 is TGTGCCAGCAGCCCCCTAGCGGGGGGAGACCCCTACGAGCAGTACTTC.

The V gene is TRBV20-1, the J gene TRBJ2-5; perhaps TRBD1 as D (5 bases). V was shortened by 3 bases and J by 7 bases, with 9 bases between the two germline ends. This CDR3 has 11 residues. Germline-derived CDR1 and CDR2 are DFQATT and SNEGSKA (reference sequence). The CDR3 reads CSARSRGTQYF. Here the CDR3 DNA reads TGCAGTGCTAGGTCTAGGGGGACCCAGTACTTC.

This clone appeared a single time. The V call is TRBV19, the J call TRBJ2-5, with D perhaps matching TRBD2 (6 bases). V lost 3 bases and J 5 bases, leaving 13 bases between the germline ends. The CDR3 contains 14 residues. Germline CDR1 LNHDA, CDR2 SQIVND (reference sequence). Written as DNA, the CDR3 is TGTGCCAGTAGTATGCACGGAGGGCGGGAGACCCAGTACTTC. Residues: CASSMHGGRETQYF.

V and J are TRBV12-5 and TRBJ2-6, with no clear D. CDR1 is LGHNT, CDR2 FRNRAP, per germline. V was cut by 7 bases and J by 4 bases, with 11 bases left in between. The CDR3 consists of 14 residues. The CDR3 DNA is TGTGCTAGTGCCCCCAGATTGGGGGCCAACGTCCTGACTTTC. This codes for CASAPRLGANVLTF.